The subject of this entry is one TCR beta chain. The data were obtained in a study of blood T cell repertoires in COVID-19. Across the whole study: Sites in the United States, Italy and Spain provided acute and convalescent COVID-19 samples. PBMCs, B-cell-depleted T cells, or T cells were the source of the cDNA or gDNA that made up the material.

This table comes from immunoSEQ multiplex PCR, and its TCRdb copy is limited to in-frame clones, with some not included. This sample has 150,000 to 170,000 clones; around 82% occur once, and the top ten carry over 0.55%. Germline V CDR1 and CDR2: SQVTM, ANQGSEA. The length of the CDR3 is 12 residues. The V end was cut by 7 bases, the J end by 0 bases, with 9 bases between. Sequenced sample: peripheral blood. The chain recombines TRBV29-1 with TRBJ1-1; weak D call: TRBD1 (5 bases). The receptor comes from a man in his 60s with COVID-19, enrolled during active disease. CDR3 in amino acids: CSAGQLNTEAFF. The CDR3 DNA reads as TGCAGCGCCGGACAACTGAACACTGAAGCTTTCTTT.